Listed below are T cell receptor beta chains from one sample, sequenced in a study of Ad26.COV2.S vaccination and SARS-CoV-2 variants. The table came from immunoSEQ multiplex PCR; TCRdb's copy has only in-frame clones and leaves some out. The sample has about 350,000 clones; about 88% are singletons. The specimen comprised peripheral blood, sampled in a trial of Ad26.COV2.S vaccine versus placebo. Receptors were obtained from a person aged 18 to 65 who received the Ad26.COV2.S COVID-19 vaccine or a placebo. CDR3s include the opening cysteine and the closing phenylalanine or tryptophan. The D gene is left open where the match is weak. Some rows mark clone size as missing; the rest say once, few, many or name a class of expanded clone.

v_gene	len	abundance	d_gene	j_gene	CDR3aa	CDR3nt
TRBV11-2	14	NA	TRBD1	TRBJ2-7	CASSLDRGTYEQYF	TGTGCCAGCAGCTTAGACAGGGGGACCTACGAGCAGTACTTC
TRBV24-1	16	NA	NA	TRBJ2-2	CATSDPGTSNTGELFF	TGTGCCACCAGTGACCCCGGGACATCTAACACCGGGGAGCTGTTTTTT
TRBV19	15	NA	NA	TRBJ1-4	CASRVLGEGREKLFF	TGTGCCAGTAGGGTCCTCGGGGAGGGACGTGAAAAACTGTTTTTT
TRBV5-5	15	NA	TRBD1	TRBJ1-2	CASSLGGTAAYGYTF	TGTGCCAGCAGCTTGGGTGGGACAGCCGCGTATGGCTACACCTTC
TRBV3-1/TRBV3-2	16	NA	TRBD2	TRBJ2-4	CASSQVGSGGTHIQYF	TGTGCCAGCAGCCAAGTCGGCAGCGGGGGGACGCACATTCAGTACTTC
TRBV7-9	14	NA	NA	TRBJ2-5	CASSLDYREETQYF	TGTGCCAGCAGCTTAGACTACAGAGAAGAGACCCAGTACTTC
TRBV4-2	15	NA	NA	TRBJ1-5	CASSLDNYSNQPQHF	TGTGCCAGCAGTCTTGATAATTATAGCAATCAGCCCCAGCATTTT
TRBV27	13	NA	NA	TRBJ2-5	CASRGQVQETQYF	TGTGCCAGCAGGGGCCAGGTCCAAGAGACCCAGTACTTC
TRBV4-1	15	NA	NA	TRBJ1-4	CASSQPEPFNEKLFF	TGCGCCAGCAGCCAACCAGAGCCGTTTAATGAAAAACTGTTTTTT
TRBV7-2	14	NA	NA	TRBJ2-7	CASSPYSGSYEQYF	TGTGCCAGCAGCCCCTATAGCGGCTCCTACGAGCAGTACTTC
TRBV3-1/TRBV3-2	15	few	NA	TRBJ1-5	CASSQEGQLGQPQHF	TGTGCCAGCAGCCAAGAAGGACAGCTAGGCCAGCCCCAGCATTTT
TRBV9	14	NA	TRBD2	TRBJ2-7	CASSVGEGSYEQYF	TGTGCCAGCAGCGTAGGGGAGGGTTCCTACGAGCAGTACTTC
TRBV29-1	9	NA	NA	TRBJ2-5	CSVGPSQYF	TGCAGCGTTGGTCCATCCCAGTACTTC
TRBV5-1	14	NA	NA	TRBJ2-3	CASSPSSLTDTQYF	TGCGCCAGCAGCCCTTCGTCCCTCACAGATACGCAGTATTTT
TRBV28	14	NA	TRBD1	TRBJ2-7	CASRTIDRGYEQYF	TGTGCCAGCAGGACCATCGACAGGGGCTACGAGCAGTACTTC
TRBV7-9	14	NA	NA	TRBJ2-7	CASSLGPPGDEQYF	TGTGCCAGCAGCTTAGGGCCGCCCGGGGACGAGCAGTACTTC
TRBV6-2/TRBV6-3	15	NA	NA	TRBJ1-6	CASSLPLSFTSPLHF	TGTGCCAGCAGCCTCCCTTTGAGCTTTACTTCACCCCTCCACTTT
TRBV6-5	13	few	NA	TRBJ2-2	CASRGSGAGELFF	TGTGCCAGCAGGGGTTCAGGTGCCGGGGAGCTGTTTTTT
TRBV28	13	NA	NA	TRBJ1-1	CAGRGGANTEAFF	TGTGCCGGGCGCGGGGGAGCAAACACTGAAGCTTTCTTT
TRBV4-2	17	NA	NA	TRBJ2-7	CASSQVRGADGSYEQYF	TGTGCCAGCAGCCAAGTTCGAGGGGCAGATGGGTCCTACGAGCAGTACTTC
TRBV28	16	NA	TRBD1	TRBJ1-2	CASSNDDRGQNYGYTF	TGTGCCAGCAGCAACGACGACAGGGGGCAGAACTATGGCTACACCTTC
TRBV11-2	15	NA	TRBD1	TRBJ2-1	CASSLTGDPYNEQFF	TGTGCCAGCAGCCTTACAGGGGACCCCTACAATGAGCAGTTCTTC
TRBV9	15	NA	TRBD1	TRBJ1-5	CASAVGQGGGQPQHF	TGTGCCAGCGCAGTAGGACAGGGCGGGGGTCAGCCCCAGCATTTT
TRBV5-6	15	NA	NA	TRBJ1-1	CASSSVAGGTTEAFF	TGTGCCAGCAGCTCCGTGGCAGGCGGGACCACTGAAGCTTTCTTT
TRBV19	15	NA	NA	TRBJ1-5	CASSIGRRADQPQHF	TGTGCCAGTAGTATAGGTCGCAGGGCCGATCAGCCCCAGCATTTT
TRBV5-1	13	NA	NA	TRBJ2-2	CASSAPNTGELFF	TGCGCCAGCAGCGCCCCGAACACCGGGGAGCTGTTTTTT